One T cell receptor (beta chain) is described in this entry. V lost 3 bases to trimming and J lost 4 bases; unmatched junction nucleotides: 3. CDR1 and CDR2 (germline): SGHRS, YFSETQ. The CDR3 runs 14 residues. TCRdb's copy holds only in-frame clones and misses some; the assay was immunoSEQ multiplex PCR. Among about 160,000 clones, around 95% were seen once, and the ten largest hold approximately 4%. This sample stems from a study of control samples from healthy donors and cancer patients. The receptor was isolated from a woman aged 60-75 years in good health. The V and J genes are TRBV5-1 and TRBJ2-2; TRBD2 aligns across 7 bases. The specimen was blood. For the CDR3, the DNA is TGCGCCAGCAGCTCGAGGACTAGCACCGGGGAGCTGTTTTTT. This codes for CASSSRTSTGELFF. The full variable domain, with the rest looked up from reference TRBV5-1 and TRBJ2-2, is KAGVTQTPRYLIKTRGQQVTLSCSPISGHRSVSWYQQTPGQGLQFLFEYFSETQRNKGNFPGRFSGRQFSNSRSEMNVSTLELGDSALYLCASSSRTSTGELFFGEGSRLTVL.